Described below is a single T cell receptor beta chain sequence and its context. This sample is drawn from a study of control samples from healthy donors and cancer patients. The CDR3 has 15 amino acids. Germline lookup yields CDR1 MNHEY and CDR2 SMNVEV (reference sequence). Germline trimming cut 2 bases from V and 1 base from J; bases unmatched to any gene: 2. Sequencing was performed with immunoSEQ multiplex PCR; in TCRdb, only in-frame clones are kept and a portion is missing. The sample records about 140,000 clones, 85% to 95% being singletons. The rearrangement links TRBV27 to TRBJ1-5; TRBD1 aligns across 7 bases. The sequence was obtained from a middle-aged man in good health. Sequencing was carried out using blood. The CDR3 DNA reads as TGTGCCAGCAGTTTAAGACAGGGAAGCAATCAGCCCCAGCATTTT. Its translation is CASSLRQGSNQPQHF.